This T cell receptor (beta chain) stems from a study of patients and donors after allogeneic stem cell transplantation. This clonotype came up many times. TCRdb ran MiXCR on the RT-PCR reads and lists one entry per CDR3 protein. The table records about 26,000 distinct CDR3 sequences, about 8% of them present only once. Germline assignment: CDR1 SEHNR and CDR2 FQNEAQ (reference sequence). Trimming stripped 4 bases from V and 6 bases from J, with 13 bases between. The CDR3 loop spans 14 amino acids. Sequencing used blood, either unsorted or a sorted T cell fraction (not recorded which). The chain combines TRBV7-9 with TRBJ1-5, with D uncertain. This clonotype was sampled from a human donor who was either an allogeneic HSCT recipient or a stem cell or donor lymphocyte infusion donor (not recorded which). It is not recorded whose cells these are; they may come from a transplant donor. The CDR3 DNA reads TGTGCCAGCAGCTCCCTCCAAGTGACTCAGCCCCAGCATTTT. Its translation is CASSSLQVTQPQHF.